Below, 24 T cell receptor beta chains from the same sample are listed, as sequenced in a study of shared T cell receptors in the human thymus. Profiled with immunoSEQ multiplex PCR; TCRdb holds only in-frame clones, not every one. This table has around 340,000 clones, roughly 94% appearing once. Sequenced material: thymocytes. These receptors originate from a human donor.

On this clone: Other nucleotide sequences from this sample produce the same CDR3. The chain links TRBV28 to TRBJ1-5; D perhaps matches TRBD1 (5 bases). CDR1 is MDHEN and CDR2 is SYDVKM in the germline V gene. Trimming cost V 5 bases and J 0 bases, with 11 bases left between them. The CDR3 is 15 amino acids. CDR3 nucleotide sequence: TGTGCCAGCAGTCTAAAGGGGAATAGCAATCAGCCCCAGCATTTT. Its protein is CASSLKGNSNQPQHF.

This rearrangement joins TRBV4-3 to TRBJ2-1; the match to TRBD2 covers 8 bases. Trimming removed 5 bases from V and 5 bases from J; junction bases left unmatched: 11. The V gene's germline CDR1 is LGHNA and CDR2 YSLEER. The CDR3 runs to 16 residues. CDR3 amino acids: CASSGGSSGQHNEQFF. DNA of the CDR3: TGCGCCAGCAGCGGGGGGTCTAGCGGGCAACACAATGAGCAGTTCTTC.

The chain joins TRBV5-4 to TRBJ2-7; 9 nucleotides agree with TRBD1. V lost 4 bases, J lost 0 bases, and 8 bases stayed unmatched. This CDR3 spans 16 amino acids. CDR1 SGHNT and CDR2 YYREEE come from the germline V gene (reference sequence). CDR3 amino acids: CASSNEETGGSYEQYF. The CDR3 bases are TGTGCCAGCAGCAATGAAGAGACAGGGGGCTCCTACGAGCAGTACTTC.

The chain combines TRBV5-1 with TRBJ2-5, with 11 nucleotides matching TRBD2. The CDR3 sequence is 16 residues long. V lost 6 bases to trimming and J lost 3 bases; unmatched junction nucleotides: 10. The germline gives CDR1 SGHRS, CDR2 YFSETQ. Here the CDR3 reads CASTLASGGTKETQYF. The CDR3 DNA sequence: TGCGCCAGCACCCTGGCTAGCGGGGGGACTAAAGAGACCCAGTACTTC.

This clone showed up just a few times. The chain carries TRBV5-6 and TRBJ2-7, with D maybe TRBD1 (5 bases). The germline CDR1 and CDR2 sequences are SGHDT and YYEEEE. Trimming shortened V by 0 bases and J by 2 bases, and 9 bases separated the two germline ends. This CDR3 is built from 14 residues. In DNA form, the CDR3 reads TGTGCCAGCAGCTTGGTAGGGGAAACCTACGAGCAGTACTTC. Translation: CASSLVGETYEQYF.

This chain's CDR3 is CSVHYRGPDTEAFF. In nucleotides, the CDR3 is TGCAGCGTCCACTATCGGGGGCCGGACACTGAAGCTTTCTTT. The chain couples TRBV29-1 to TRBJ1-1, with a tentative D call TRBD1 (6 bases). This CDR3 is 14 amino acids long. The germline CDR1 and CDR2 sequences are SQVTM and ANQGSEA. Trimming cost V 6 bases and J 3 bases, with 17 bases left between them.

J is TRBJ1-5 and V is TRBV9, with 9 positions matching TRBD1. Trimming cost V 8 bases and J 3 bases; bases outside gene matches: 9. The germline V gene encodes CDR1 SGDLS and CDR2 YYNGEE. The CDR3 covers 15 residues. The CDR3 reads CASSPGQGFNQPQHF. CDR3 DNA sequence: TGTGCCAGTTCGCCGGGACAGGGCTTCAATCAGCCCCAGCATTTT.

The V gene is TRBV11-2, the J gene TRBJ2-2; D might be TRBD1 or TRBD2, each matching 5 bases. The CDR3 runs to 18 residues. Trimming stripped 2 bases from V and 5 bases from J, with 21 bases between. Germline CDR1 and CDR2: SGHAT and FQNNGV. The CDR3 bases are TGTGCCAGCAGCTTAAGCCCCATCCCGGGACCCAAGACCGGGGAGCTGTTTTTT. Amino acid sequence: CASSLSPIPGPKTGELFF. The entire variable domain, with the rest obtained from reference TRBV11-2 and TRBJ2-2, is as follows: EAGVAQSPRYKIIEKRQSVAFWCNPISGHATLYWYQQILGQGPKLLIQFQNNGVVDDSQLPKDRFSAERLKGVDSTLKIQPAKLEDSAVYLCASSLSPIPGPKTGELFFGEGSRLTVL.

The genes are TRBV5-1 and TRBJ2-7, with D uncertain. CDR1 and CDR2 from the germline V gene are SGHRS and YFSETQ. The length of the CDR3 is 14 residues. V lost 0 bases and J 5 bases, leaving 12 bases between the germline ends. The CDR3 is CASSLAGDRNEQYF. DNA of the CDR3: TGCGCCAGCAGCTTGGCTGGAGATAGGAACGAGCAGTACTTC. Complete variable domain (other parts from reference TRBV5-1 and TRBJ2-7): KAGVTQTPRYLIKTRGQQVTLSCSPISGHRSVSWYQQTPGQGLQFLFEYFSETQRNKGNFPGRFSGRQFSNSRSEMNVSTLELGDSALYLCASSLAGDRNEQYFGPGTRLTVT.

CDR3 DNA: TGCGCCAGCAGCTGGACTAGCGGGACATACGAGCAGTACTTC. Its protein is CASSWTSGTYEQYF. The chain links TRBV5-1 to TRBJ2-7; 12 bases map to TRBD2. The germline V gene encodes CDR1 SGHRS and CDR2 YFSETQ. The J segment lost 4 bases and the V segment lost 3 bases, leaving 2 bases of the junction unmatched. The CDR3 contains 14 residues.

The chain combines TRBV14 with TRBJ1-1, with D unclear. Germline V gene data show CDR1 as SGHDN and CDR2 as FVKESK. V was cut by 4 bases and J by 2 bases, with 14 bases left in between. CDR3 size: 15 residues. CDR3 nucleotide sequence: TGTGCCAGCAGCCGGTTAACAGTTTTCAACACTGAAGCTTTCTTT. Its protein is CASSRLTVFNTEAFF.

V and J are TRBV6-5 and TRBJ2-7; TRBD1 agrees at 8 bases. The junction had 2 bases not matched to a gene; V was cut back by 0 bases and J by 1 base. The CDR3 contains 15 residues. CDR1 is MNHEY and CDR2 is SVGAGI in the germline V gene. This CDR3 is CASSYSGTGSYEQYF. The CDR3 coding sequence is TGTGCCAGCAGTTACTCCGGGACAGGATCCTACGAGCAGTACTTC.

The chain couples TRBV5-1 to TRBJ1-1; D unresolved. This CDR3 is built from 13 residues. The germline V gene encodes CDR1 SGHRS and CDR2 YFSETQ. Trimming shortened V by 2 bases and J by 1 base, and 6 bases separated the two germline ends. CDR3 nucleotide sequence: TGCGCCAGCAGCTTCGAGAGGAACACTGAAGCTTTCTTT. It translates to CASSFERNTEAFF.

The V call is TRBV7-2, the J call TRBJ2-3, with 15 bases fitting TRBD2. V was clipped by 0 bases and J by 6 bases; unmatched bases: 4. In germline, CDR1 is SGHTA, CDR2 FQGNSA. The CDR3 is made up of 17 amino acids. The CDR3 region is CASSLAGTSGRQDTQYF. In DNA, the CDR3 is TGTGCCAGCAGCTTAGCGGGGACTAGCGGGAGGCAGGATACGCAGTATTTT.

This chain connects TRBV19 to TRBJ2-1; 7 nucleotides align to TRBD2. Trimming cost V 6 bases and J 5 bases; bases outside gene matches: 7. This CDR3 region has 14 residues. Germline V gives CDR1 LNHDA, CDR2 SQIVND (reference sequence). The CDR3 nucleotides are TGTGCCAGTAGCTGGGGAGGGTCAGACAATGAGCAGTTCTTC. Residues: CASSWGGSDNEQFF.

This sequence joins TRBV25-1 and TRBJ2-1, with D unclear. Between the trimmed V and J ends, which lost 2 bases and 0 bases, there was a span of 8 bases. Looked up from germline, CDR1 is MGHDK and CDR2 is SYGVNS. The CDR3 runs to 15 residues. The CDR3 bases are TGTGCCAGCAGTGAACGCCTTAACTCCTACAATGAGCAGTTCTTC. Amino acid sequence: CASSERLNSYNEQFF.

The chain carries TRBV7-3 and TRBJ2-7; D not certain. Per the germline V gene, CDR1 is SGHTA and CDR2 is FQGTGA. The V gene lost 4 bases and the J gene lost 3 bases, with 10 bases spanning the gap. CDR3 length: 13 amino acids. The chain's CDR3 is CASSSGPRYEQYF. CDR3 DNA: TGTGCCAGCAGCTCCGGACCTCGCTACGAGCAGTACTTC.

The CDR3 DNA reads as TGTGCCAGCCCCCTAGGGGCGACAGGGGAGGCCTACGAGCAGTACTTC. Translation gives CASPLGATGEAYEQYF. J is TRBJ2-7 and V is TRBV21-1; the table's D call, TRBD1, has no DNA check behind it. TRBV21-1 corresponds to a pseudogene. CDR3 length equals 16 residues.

The chain recombines TRBV28 with TRBJ1-2; 9 bases align to TRBD1. The CDR3 runs 13 residues. Germline V CDR1 and CDR2: MDHEN, SYDVKM. V was clipped by 6 bases and J by 8 bases; unmatched bases: 7. The CDR3 sequence is CASSYRDRDGYTF. Here the CDR3 DNA reads TGTGCCAGCAGCTACCGGGACAGGGACGGCTACACCTTC.

This sequence joins TRBV15 and TRBJ2-7, with D possibly TRBD2 on 7 matching bases. The CDR3 is made up of 14 amino acids. Germline V CDR1 and CDR2: LNHNV, YYDKDF (reference sequence). The V end lost 4 bases, the J end lost 3 bases, and 13 bases lay between the germline ends. CDR3 nucleotide sequence: TGTGCCACCAGCATGGGGGGGCATAGCTACGAGCAGTACTTC. Protein: CATSMGGHSYEQYF. Together with reference TRBV15 and TRBJ2-7, the CDR3 gives the full variable domain: DAMVIQNPRYQVTQFGKPVTLSCSQTLNHNVMYWYQQKSSQAPKLLFHYYDKDFNNEADTPDNFQSRRPNTSFCFLDIRSPGLGDTAMYLCATSMGGHSYEQYFGPGTRLTVT.

In this sample, this clone turned up once. The chain links TRBV7-6 to TRBJ2-7, with D perhaps assigned TRBD1 or TRBD2 (7 bases each). Germline lookup yields CDR1 SGHVS and CDR2 FNYEAQ. CDR3 length equals 18 residues. V was shortened by 5 bases and J by 0 bases, with 23 bases between the two germline ends. DNA of the CDR3: TGTGCCAGCAGCCCAAGGGACAGACCTGGCGGGAGCTCCTACGAGCAGTACTTC. This gives the protein CASSPRDRPGGSSYEQYF.

The V and J genes are TRBV28 and TRBJ2-5; 12 nucleotides line up with TRBD2. The CDR3 has 15 residues. V shed 7 bases, J shed 4 bases, and the junction held 7 bases outside the gene matches. CDR1 and CDR2 from the germline V gene are MDHEN and SYDVKM. CDR3 bases: TGTGCCAGCAAACTAGCGGGAGGAGTGGGAGAGACCCAGTACTTC. This sequence encodes CASKLAGGVGETQYF.

The V and J genes are TRBV19 and TRBJ2-7, with TRBD2 as a possible D gene (6 bases). The germline CDR1 and CDR2 sequences are LNHDA and SQIVND (reference sequence). The CDR3 length is 14 residues. The V end lost 3 bases, the J end lost 2 bases, and 11 bases lay between the germline ends. CDR3 in amino acids: CASSMGTPPYEQYF. CDR3 sequence (DNA): TGTGCCAGTAGTATGGGGACTCCCCCCTACGAGCAGTACTTC. The full variable domain, in which reference TRBV19 and TRBJ2-7 provide the parts outside the CDR3, is DGGITQSPKYLFRKEGQNVTLSCEQNLNHDAMYWYRQDPGQGLRLIYYSQIVNDFQKGDIAEGYSVSREKKESFPLTVTSAQKNPTAFYLCASSMGTPPYEQYFGPGTRLTVT.

The chain links TRBV4-2 to TRBJ1-5; 9 nucleotides agree with TRBD1. Germline CDR1 and CDR2: LGHNA and YNFKEQ. Trimming at V came to 2 bases and at J to 6 bases, leaving 8 bases not matched to a gene. This CDR3 has 16 residues. This CDR3 is CASSQCPGTGSQPQHF. CDR3 coding DNA: TGTGCCAGCAGCCAATGCCCCGGGACAGGGAGTCAGCCCCAGCATTTT.